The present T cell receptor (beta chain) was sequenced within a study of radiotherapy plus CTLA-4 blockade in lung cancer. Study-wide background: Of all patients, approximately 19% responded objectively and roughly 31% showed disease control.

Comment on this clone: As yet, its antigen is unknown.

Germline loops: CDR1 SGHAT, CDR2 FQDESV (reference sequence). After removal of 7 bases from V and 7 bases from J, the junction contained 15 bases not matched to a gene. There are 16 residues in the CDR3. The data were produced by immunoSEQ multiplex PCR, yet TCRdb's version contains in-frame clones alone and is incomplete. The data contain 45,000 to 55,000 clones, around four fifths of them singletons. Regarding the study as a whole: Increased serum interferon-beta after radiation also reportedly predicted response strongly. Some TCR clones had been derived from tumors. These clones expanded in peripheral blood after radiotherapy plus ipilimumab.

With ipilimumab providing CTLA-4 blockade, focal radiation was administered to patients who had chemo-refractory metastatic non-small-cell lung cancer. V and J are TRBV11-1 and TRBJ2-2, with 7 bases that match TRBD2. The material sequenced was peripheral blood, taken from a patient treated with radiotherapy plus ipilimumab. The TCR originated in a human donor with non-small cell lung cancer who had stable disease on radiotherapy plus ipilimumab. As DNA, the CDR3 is TGTGCCAGCACCCTAAACGGGCTAGCGGATAACGGGGAGCTGTTTTTT. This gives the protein CASTLNGLADNGELFF.